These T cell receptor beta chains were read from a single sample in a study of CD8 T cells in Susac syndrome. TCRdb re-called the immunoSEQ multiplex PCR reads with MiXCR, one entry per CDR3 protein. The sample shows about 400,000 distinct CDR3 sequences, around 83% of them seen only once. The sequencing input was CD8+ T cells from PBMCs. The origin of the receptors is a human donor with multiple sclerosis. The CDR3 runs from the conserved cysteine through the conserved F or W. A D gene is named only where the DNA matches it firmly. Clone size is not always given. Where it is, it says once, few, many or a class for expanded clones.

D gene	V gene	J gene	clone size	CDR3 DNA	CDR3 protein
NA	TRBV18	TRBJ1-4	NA	TGTGCCAGCTCACCAGTGAGCTTTGCAACTAATGAAAAACTGTTTTTT	CASSPVSFATNEKLFF
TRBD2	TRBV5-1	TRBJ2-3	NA	TGCGCCAGCAGCTACGGGACTAGCGGCCATACGCAGTATTTT	CASSYGTSGHTQYF
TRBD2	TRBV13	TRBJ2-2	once	TGTGCCAGCAGCTTGGGGCTAGCGGGGTTCACCGGGGAGCTGTTTTTT	CASSLGLAGFTGELFF
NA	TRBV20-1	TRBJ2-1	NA	TGCAGTGCTAGGGTTTCCCAAGCTGCCACCGGGACGGACCTCTACAATGAGCAGTTCTTC	CSARVSQAATGTDLYNEQFF
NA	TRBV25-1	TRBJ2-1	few	TGTGCCAGCAGTTTGACCTACAATGAGCAGTTCTTC	CASSLTYNEQFF
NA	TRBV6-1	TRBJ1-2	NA	TGTGCCAGCCTCGGGTCGGCCTATGGCTACACCTTC	CASLGSAYGYTF
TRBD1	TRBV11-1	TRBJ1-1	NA	TGTGCCAGCAGCTCTGAGCGGACAGGGATCACTGAAGCTTTCTTT	CASSSERTGITEAFF
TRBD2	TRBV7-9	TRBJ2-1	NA	TGTGCCAGCAGCCCACGGGAGGGGCTTGGGTTCTTC	CASSPREGLGFF
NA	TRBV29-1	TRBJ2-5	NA	TGCAGCGCCCAACAGGTTGCAGAGACCCAGTACTTC	CSAQQVAETQYF
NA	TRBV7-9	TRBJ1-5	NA	TGTGCCAGCAGCTCCGGCGAGGGGGAGAATCAGCCCCAGCATTTT	CASSSGEGENQPQHF
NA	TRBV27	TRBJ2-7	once	TGTGCCAGCAGTTTAACAGTCAACTACGAGCAGTACTTC	CASSLTVNYEQYF
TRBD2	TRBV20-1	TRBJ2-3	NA	TGCAGTGCCACCCTGAACCGGGAGGGATTTTGGGATACGCAGTATTTT	CSATLNREGFWDTQYF
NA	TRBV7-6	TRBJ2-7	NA	TGTGCCAGCAGCTTAGGTGAGGGGAGCGAGCAGTACTTC	CASSLGEGSEQYF
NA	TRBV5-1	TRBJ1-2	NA	TGCGCCAGCCGCGCCCGCAGGGATTGGGGCTATGGCTACACCTTC	CASRARRDWGYGYTF
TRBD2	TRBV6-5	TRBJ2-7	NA	TGTGCCAGCAGTTACTCACCACTAGCGGCCTACGAGCAGTACTTC	CASSYSPLAAYEQYF
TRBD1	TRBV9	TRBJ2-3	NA	TGTGCCAGCAGCCTTTGGACAGGGTACACAGATACGCAGTATTTT	CASSLWTGYTDTQYF
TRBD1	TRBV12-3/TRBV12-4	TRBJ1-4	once	TGTGCCAGCAGTTCGACCGGGACAGGGAATGAAAAACTGTTTTTT	CASSSTGTGNEKLFF
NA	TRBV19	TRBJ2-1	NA	TGTGCCAGTAGTATAACCCAGGAACGACACAATGAGCAGTTCTTC	CASSITQERHNEQFF
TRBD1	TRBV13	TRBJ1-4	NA	TGTGCCAGCAGCTCATCCGGGACAGGGAATGAAAAACTGTTTTTT	CASSSSGTGNEKLFF
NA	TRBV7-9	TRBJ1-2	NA	TGTGCCAGCAGCTTAGAGTTTGGCTACACCTTC	CASSLEFGYTF
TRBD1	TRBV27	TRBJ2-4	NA	TGTGCCAGCAGTACGACAGGGTTGGGAGCCAAAAACATTCAGTACTTC	CASSTTGLGAKNIQYF
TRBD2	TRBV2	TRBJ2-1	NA	TGTGCCAGCAGTGGGACTACTAGCGCTGACAATGAGCAGTTCTTC	CASSGTTSADNEQFF
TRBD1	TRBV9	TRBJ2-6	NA	TGTGCCAGCAGCACCCGGACAGGGGGCGGTTCTGGGGCCAACGTCCTGACTTTC	CASSTRTGGGSGANVLTF
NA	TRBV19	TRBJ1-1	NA	TGTGCCAGTAGTATATGGGGCGCGGATTCCCCTGAAGCTTTCTTT	CASSIWGADSPEAFF
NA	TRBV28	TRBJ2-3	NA	TGTGCCAGCAGTTTAGGGACAACTAGCACAGATACGCAGTATTTT	CASSLGTTSTDTQYF
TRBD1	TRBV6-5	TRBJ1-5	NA	TGTGCCAGCAGTTACTCGGAACAGGGGGCTGAAAGCAATCAGCCCCAGCATTTT	CASSYSEQGAESNQPQHF
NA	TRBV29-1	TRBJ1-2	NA	TGCAGCGCCCTGGGGGGGCGCGGTGGCTACACCTTC	CSALGGRGGYTF
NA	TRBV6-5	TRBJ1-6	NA	TGTGCCAGCAGTTACTCAGCGAGCTCCTATAATTCACCCCTCCACTTT	CASSYSASSYNSPLHF
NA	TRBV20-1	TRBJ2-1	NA	TGCAGTGCGCCGAGCGGGCAGGGGGCCTACAATGAGCAGTTCTTC	CSAPSGQGAYNEQFF
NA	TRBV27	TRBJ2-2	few	TGTGCCAGCAGTCCCGCAGGGGCCGGGGAGCTGTTTTTT	CASSPAGAGELFF
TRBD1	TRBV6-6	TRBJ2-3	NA	TGTGCCAGCAGTTGGACGGGACAGGGTACCGATACGCAGTATTTT	CASSWTGQGTDTQYF
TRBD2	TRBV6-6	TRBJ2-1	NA	TGTGCCAGCAGTTACCCCGGGGGGGCCCTCTATGAGCAGTTCTTC	CASSYPGGALYEQFF
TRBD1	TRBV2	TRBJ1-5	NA	TGTGCCAGCCGGAGGACAGGCTTCAATCAGCCCCAGCATTTT	CASRRTGFNQPQHF
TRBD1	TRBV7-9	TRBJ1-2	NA	TGTGCCAGCAGCTTAGGAGGGACAGGGGGCCACTATGGCTACACCTTC	CASSLGGTGGHYGYTF
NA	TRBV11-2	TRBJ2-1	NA	TGTGCCAGCAGCTCATGGGTATCCCTCTACAATGAGCAGTTCTTC	CASSSWVSLYNEQFF
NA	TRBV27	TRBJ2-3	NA	TGTGCCAGCAGTCCGTGGACATACAACACAGATACGCAGTATTTT	CASSPWTYNTDTQYF
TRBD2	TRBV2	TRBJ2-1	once	TGTGCCATCCTAGCGGTCTACTCCTACAATGAGCAGTTCTTC	CAILAVYSYNEQFF
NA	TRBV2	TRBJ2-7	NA	TGTGCCACCTCTAGCGCCATGGGTGTTAACGAGCAGTACTTC	CATSSAMGVNEQYF
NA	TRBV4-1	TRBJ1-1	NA	TGCGCCAGCAGCCACTGCCGGCCGAGAGGGTACACTGAAGCTTTCTTT	CASSHCRPRGYTEAFF
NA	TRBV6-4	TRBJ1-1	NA	TGTGCCAGCAGCACAGCGGGGGGATTCGAAACTGAAGCTTTCTTT	CASSTAGGFETEAFF
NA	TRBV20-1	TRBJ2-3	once	TGCAGTGCTAGAGCCCCCGATGGTTGGGACACAGATACGCAGTATTTT	CSARAPDGWDTDTQYF
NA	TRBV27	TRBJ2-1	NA	TGTGCCAGCAGTTTCGTCCTAGAAGGGATCAATGAGCAGTTCTTC	CASSFVLEGINEQFF
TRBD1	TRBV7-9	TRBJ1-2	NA	TGTGCCAGCAGCTCCGCCGGGACAGGTTTTTTAGTAAAGCTTGGCTACACCTTC	CASSSAGTGFLVKLGYTF
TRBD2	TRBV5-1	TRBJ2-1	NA	TGCGCCAGCAGCTTCCCGACTAGCGGGAGTGATGAGCAGTTCTTC	CASSFPTSGSDEQFF
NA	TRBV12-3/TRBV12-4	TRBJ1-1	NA	TGTGCCAGCAGTTCCCCTCCCCCTTATGAAGCTTTCTTT	CASSSPPPYEAFF
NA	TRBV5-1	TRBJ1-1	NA	TGCGCCAGCAGCTTTGGCCCCTCGAGCACTGAAGCTTTCTTT	CASSFGPSSTEAFF
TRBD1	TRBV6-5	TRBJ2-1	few	TGTGCCAGCAGTTCGGCGACAGGGCCCGCCAATGAGCAGTTCTTC	CASSSATGPANEQFF
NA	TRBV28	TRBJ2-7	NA	TGTGCCAGCAGGGTATATTCTGGCTCCTACGAGCAGTACTTC	CASRVYSGSYEQYF
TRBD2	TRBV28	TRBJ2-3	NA	TGTGCCAGCAGTTTATTCTTCCGACTAGCGGGAGGGACCAGTGGAGATACGCAGTATTTT	CASSLFFRLAGGTSGDTQYF
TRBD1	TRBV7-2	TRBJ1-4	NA	TGTGCCAGCAGCTTAAATCAGGGGGCGATTGCAACTAATGAAAAACTGTTTTTT	CASSLNQGAIATNEKLFF
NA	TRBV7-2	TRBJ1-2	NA	TGTGCCAGCAGCTTAGTCGCGGGAAATAACTATGGCTACACCTTC	CASSLVAGNNYGYTF
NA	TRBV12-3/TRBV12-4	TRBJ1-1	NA	TGTGCCAGCACCTCATTCGGAGGATACAAAGCTTTCTTT	CASTSFGGYKAFF
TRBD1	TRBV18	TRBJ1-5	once	TGTGCCAGCTCGCCTTACTGGACAGGGGAAGATCAGCCCCAGCATTTT	CASSPYWTGEDQPQHF